This T cell receptor beta chain was observed in a study of post-analysis software for immune sequencing data. A word on this clonotype: What it binds is unknown.

In germline, CDR1 is MNHEY, CDR2 SVGEGT. The length of the CDR3 is 13 residues. Incorporated into the TCR beta cDNA libraries were unique molecular identifiers, which served to reduce PCR and sequencing biases. TCRdb re-called the PCR reads through MiXCR, storing one row per CDR3 protein. The sample has 600,000 to 700,000 distinct CDR3 sequences, 55% to 60% seen once; the top ten hold approximately 10%. Study results and limitations: In patients, about 5 TRBV segments were more frequent than in controls, with TRBV5-6, TRBV5-1 and TRBV20-1 among them.

V gene TRBV6-2 or TRBV6-3 combines with J gene TRBJ2-5; 10 bases fit TRBD2. The last part of the DNA fits TRBJ2-7 better; the J call may be wrong. This clonotype was obtained from a girl aged 2 to 9 with multiple sclerosis. Input material: blood. The CDR3 nucleotides are TGTGCCAGCAATAGCGGGAGGATTTACGAGCAGTACTTC. Translating gives CASNSGRIYEQYF.